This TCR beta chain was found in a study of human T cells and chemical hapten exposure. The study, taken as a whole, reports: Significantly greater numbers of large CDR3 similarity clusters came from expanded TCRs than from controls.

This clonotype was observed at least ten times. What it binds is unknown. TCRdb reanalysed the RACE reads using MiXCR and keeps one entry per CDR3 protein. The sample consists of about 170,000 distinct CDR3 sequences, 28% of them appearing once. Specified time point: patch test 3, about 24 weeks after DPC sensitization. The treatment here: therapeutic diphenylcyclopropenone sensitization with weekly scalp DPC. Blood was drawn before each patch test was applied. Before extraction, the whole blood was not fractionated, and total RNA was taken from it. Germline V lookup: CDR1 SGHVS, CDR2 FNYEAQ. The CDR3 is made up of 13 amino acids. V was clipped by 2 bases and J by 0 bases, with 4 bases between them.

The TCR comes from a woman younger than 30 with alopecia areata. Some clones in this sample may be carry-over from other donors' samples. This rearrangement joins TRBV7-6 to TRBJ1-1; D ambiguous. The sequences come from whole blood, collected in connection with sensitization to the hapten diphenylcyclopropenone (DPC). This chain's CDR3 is CASSLTVNTEAFF. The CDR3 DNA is TGTGCCAGCAGCTTAACGGTGAACACTGAAGCTTTCTTT.